A selection of T cell receptor beta chains follows, all from one sample in a study of blood T cell repertoires in COVID-19. TCRdb's table, derived via immunoSEQ multiplex PCR, lists solely in-frame clones and lacks some. Of under 95,000 clones listed, 70% to 90% are singletons. Specimen: peripheral blood. All receptors derive from a man aged 35 to 55 with acute or convalescent COVID-19. The CDR3 runs from the conserved cysteine through the conserved F or W. Each record gives: J gene, V gene, clone size, CDR3 length, D gene, CDR3 DNA, CDR3 protein. D genes are given only for firm matches. Some rows mark clone size as missing; the rest say once, few, many or name a class of expanded clone.

TRBJ2-3,TRBV29-1,NA,14,TRBD1,TGCAGCGTTGAGGGACAGGGGGTAACAGGTACGCAGTATTTT,CSVEGQGVTGTQYF
TRBJ2-1,TRBV2,many,12,NA,TGTGCCAGCAGTGGGGACTTCAATGAGCAGTTCTTC,CASSGDFNEQFF
TRBJ2-1,TRBV7-2,NA,13,NA,TGTGCCAGCAGCTTTGGGGCCTCCAATGAGCAGTTCTTC,CASSFGASNEQFF
TRBJ1-2,TRBV27,NA,14,NA,TGTGCCAGCAGTCCCCCGGGAACGATGAATGGCTACACCTTC,CASSPPGTMNGYTF
TRBJ1-3,TRBV7-9,NA,16,NA,TGTGCCAGCAGCAGCCTGACAGGAGACTCTGGAAACACCATATATTTT,CASSSLTGDSGNTIYF
TRBJ2-1,TRBV2,NA,14,TRBD2,TGTGCCAGCAGTGGAGTAGCGGGAGTGCATGAGCAGTTCTTC,CASSGVAGVHEQFF
TRBJ2-7,TRBV19,NA,15,TRBD2,TGTGCCAGTAGTATCCGGGCTAGCGGGTCCTACGAGCAGTACTTC,CASSIRASGSYEQYF
TRBJ2-2,TRBV19,NA,16,TRBD1,TGTGCCAGTAGTATTGAAGGGGGCGCGAGCACCGGGGAGCTGTTTTTT,CASSIEGGASTGELFF
TRBJ2-3,TRBV5-4,NA,16,TRBD2,TGTGCCAGCAGCCCACGTATGGGGGGACTAGCAGATACGCAGTATTTT,CASSPRMGGLADTQYF
TRBJ1-5,TRBV3-1/TRBV3-2,few,14,NA,TGTGCCAGCAGCCAGGACGGGGGAGGTCGGGCCCAGCATTTT,CASSQDGGGRAQHF
TRBJ1-5,TRBV19,NA,17,NA,TGTGCCAGTAGTATCCGCTCGTTGTCGGACAATAATCAGCCCCAGCATTTT,CASSIRSLSDNNQPQHF
TRBJ2-5,TRBV27,NA,14,TRBD1,TGTGCCACCGCATGGACAGGGGGGGAAGAGACCCAGTACTTC,CATAWTGGEETQYF
TRBJ2-3,TRBV5-6,NA,17,TRBD1,TGTGCCAGCAGCCCCGTGGGGACAGGGACCTTCACAGATACGCAGTATTTT,CASSPVGTGTFTDTQYF
TRBJ2-7,TRBV5-4,NA,14,TRBD1,TGTGCCAGCAGGCCCGGGACAGGGGGCGGCGAGCAGTACTTC,CASRPGTGGGEQYF
TRBJ1-5,TRBV15,once,16,NA,TGTGCCACCAGCAGAGATTCGGGTGGCCGTAATCAGCCCCAGCATTTT,CATSRDSGGRNQPQHF
TRBJ1-2,TRBV6-1,once,14,TRBD1,TGTGCCAGCAGCGTCCAGGGGGACGACTATGGCTACACCTTC,CASSVQGDDYGYTF